This entry lists 20 T cell receptor beta chains sequenced from one sample in a study of blood T cell repertoires in COVID-19. TCRdb keeps only in-frame clones here, not all; method: immunoSEQ multiplex PCR. The sample includes about 280,000 clones, 86% of them seen just once. Sequenced input: peripheral blood. All receptors come from a woman aged 25 to 39 with active or convalescent COVID-19.

This chain links TRBV4-3 with TRBJ2-3; perhaps TRBD1 as D (6 bases). CDR1 is LGHNA, CDR2 YSLEER, per germline. The CDR3 runs to 17 residues. Trimming stripped 0 bases from V and 5 bases from J, with 18 bases between. In DNA, the CDR3 is TGCGCCAGCAGCCAAGATCTAGGGGGTTTGAATCAAGATACGCAGTATTTT. Amino acids: CASSQDLGGLNQDTQYF.

The chain uses TRBV7-9 and TRBJ1-3; 7 bases match TRBD1. V was pared by 3 bases and J by 0 bases, with 2 bases of the junction left unmatched. This CDR3 is built from 15 residues. Germline CDR1 and CDR2: SEHNR and FQNEAQ (reference sequence). The CDR3 coding sequence is TGTGCCAGCAGCTTCTCAGGGGGCTCTGGAAACACCATATATTTT. Protein: CASSFSGGSGNTIYF. Full variable domain (missing parts from reference TRBV7-9 and TRBJ1-3): DTGVSQNPRHKITKRGQNVTFRCDPISEHNRLYWYRQTLGQGPEFLTYFQNEAQLEKSRLLSDRFSAERPKGSFSTLEIQRTEQGDSAMYLCASSFSGGSGNTIYFGEGSWLTVV.

The chain links TRBV5-6 to TRBJ1-5; D remains unclear. The V and J ends lost 2 bases and 4 bases respectively, with 16 bases between them. Germline CDR1 SGHDT, CDR2 YYEEEE. The CDR3 is made up of 16 amino acids. The CDR3, as DNA: TGTGCCAGCAGCTTTAGAGGTGGAGGCGGTAATCAGCCCCAGCATTTT. Residues: CASSFRGGGGNQPQHF.

This chain uses TRBV11-2 with TRBJ2-3; a possible D gene is TRBD2 (5 bases). Germline V CDR1 and CDR2: SGHAT, FQNNGV. The V end lost 5 bases, the J end lost 2 bases, and 11 bases lay between the germline ends. The CDR3 contains 14 residues. CDR3 nucleotides: TGTGCCAGCAGCCTTGAGGGCCTCACAGATACGCAGTATTTT. Translating it yields CASSLEGLTDTQYF.

The chain couples TRBV4-3 to TRBJ2-5, with D unresolved. Per the germline V gene, CDR1 is LGHNA and CDR2 is YSLEER. V shed 0 bases and J shed 4 bases, with 6 bases lying between them. The CDR3 covers 13 residues. Here the CDR3 DNA reads TGCGCCAGCAGCCAAGATCTTAGAGAGACCCAGTACTTC. Its protein product is CASSQDLRETQYF.

The chain has TRBV19 and TRBJ1-2; a possible D gene is TRBD1 (5 bases). Germline V gene data show CDR1 as LNHDA and CDR2 as SQIVND (reference sequence). The CDR3 length is 14 residues. V lost 2 bases, J lost 8 bases, and 15 bases lay in between. CDR3 nucleotides: TGTGCCAGTAGTATAAATCTTGGGGCAGGAGGCTACACCTTC. The encoded protein is CASSINLGAGGYTF.

This clone was counted a few times. The J gene is TRBJ2-7, the V gene TRBV10-3; D gene unclear. V was clipped by 4 bases and J by 3 bases, with 7 bases between them. Germline lookup yields CDR1 ENHRY and CDR2 SYGVKD. CDR3 size: 12 residues. CDR3 DNA: TGTGCCATCAGTGTTCAGAACTACGAGCAGTACTTC. This encodes CAISVQNYEQYF.

The chain couples TRBV6-2 or TRBV6-3 to TRBJ1-2; 9 nucleotides agree with TRBD1. The CDR3 is 16 amino acids. CDR1 and CDR2 (germline): MNHEY, SVGEGT. Unmatched junction bases numbered 7, after V lost 0 bases and J lost 5 bases. CDR3 bases: TGTGCCAGCAGTTACTCCCCACGACAGGGGGGTTATGGCTACACCTTC. This encodes CASSYSPRQGGYGYTF.

The V gene is TRBV11-3, the J gene TRBJ1-5; no firm D call. Trimming removed 1 base at V and 0 bases at J, with 13 bases between. Germline CDR1 is SGHNT and CDR2 is YENEEA. The CDR3 loop spans 17 amino acids. CDR3 sequence (DNA): TGTGCCAGCAGCTTAGTAGCGACACTCTATAGCAATCAGCCCCAGCATTTT. Translated, it gives CASSLVATLYSNQPQHF.

As for this clone: This CDR3 is also generated by other DNA sequences in the sample. The chain uses TRBV19 and TRBJ2-3; no definite D call. V shed 0 bases and J shed 2 bases, with 9 bases lying between them. The CDR3 has 15 residues. Per germline, CDR1 LNHDA and CDR2 SQIVND (reference sequence). The CDR3 is CASSIDRVSTDTQYF. Written as DNA, the CDR3 is TGTGCCAGTAGTATAGATCGAGTGTCCACAGATACGCAGTATTTT.

The chain carries TRBV9 and TRBJ2-3; weak D call: TRBD2 (5 bases). Trimming removed 0 bases from V and 4 bases from J, with 18 bases in between. The length of the CDR3 is 17 residues. CDR1 is SGDLS and CDR2 is YYNGEE in the germline V gene. CDR3: CASSVAGGGSQADTQYF. The DNA for the CDR3 is TGTGCCAGCAGCGTAGCAGGTGGCGGGTCCCAGGCAGATACGCAGTATTTT.

The rearrangement uses TRBV7-9 and TRBJ2-3; a weak D match, TRBD2 (5 bases). Germline values: CDR1 SEHNR, CDR2 FQNEAQ (reference sequence). The CDR3 loop spans 15 amino acids. V dropped 7 bases and J dropped 0 bases, with 14 bases sitting between them. In DNA, the CDR3 is TGTGCCAGCACCTCAGCGGTTGCTAGCACAGATACGCAGTATTTT. Translation: CASTSAVASTDTQYF.

The V and J genes are TRBV3-1 (or the pseudogene TRBV3-2) and TRBJ2-5; D may be TRBD2 (6 bases). Trimming cost V 0 bases and J 1 base, with 15 bases left between them. The CDR3 is 17 residues long. The germline CDR1 and CDR2 sequences are LGHDT and YNNKEL (reference sequence). The CDR3 reads CASSQDNSPRGQETQYF. CDR3 DNA sequence: TGTGCCAGCAGCCAAGATAACTCCCCGCGGGGCCAAGAGACCCAGTACTTC.

The chain couples TRBV4-3 to TRBJ1-2; D remains ambiguous. The CDR3 spans 16 residues. The V gene's germline CDR1 is LGHNA and CDR2 YSLEER. Trimming shortened V by 0 bases and J by 3 bases, and 14 bases separated the two germline ends. CDR3 in amino acids: CASSQDLAGAHYGYTF. The CDR3 DNA reads TGCGCCAGCAGCCAAGATCTCGCAGGTGCCCACTATGGCTACACCTTC.

The chain links TRBV27 to TRBJ1-5, with D maybe TRBD1 (6 bases). Trimming pared 5 bases from V and 4 bases from J, leaving 18 bases between. The CDR3 is 16 residues long. Germline assignment: CDR1 MNHEY and CDR2 SMNVEV (reference sequence). This chain's CDR3 is CASSPRTEGPNQPQHF. The CDR3, as DNA: TGTGCCAGCAGTCCCCGGACAGAAGGCCCAAATCAGCCCCAGCATTTT.

V usage is TRBV2 and J usage is TRBJ1-5, with D tentatively TRBD1 (6 bases). This CDR3 is built from 15 residues. The V end lost 1 base, the J end lost 4 bases, and 11 bases lay between the germline ends. The V gene's germline CDR1 is SNHLY and CDR2 FYNNEI. The DNA for the CDR3 is TGTGCCAGCAGTGAAGGGCAGGGGCCTAATCAGCCCCAGCATTTT. Protein: CASSEGQGPNQPQHF.

The chain carries TRBV18 and TRBJ1-1; D is possibly TRBD1 (6 bases). The CDR3 is made up of 18 amino acids. Per germline, CDR1 KGHSH and CDR2 LQKENI. V was cut by 2 bases and J by 0 bases, with 19 bases left in between. The CDR3 nucleotides are TGTGCCAGCTCACCAGGACCCAGGGGCATGGCAGTGAACACTGAAGCTTTCTTT. Its translation: CASSPGPRGMAVNTEAFF.

This clone was detected only once. V is TRBV19 and J is TRBJ1-2; 8 bases line up with TRBD1. J lost 6 bases, V lost 2 bases, and 2 bases had no gene match. The CDR3 length is 13 residues. Germline CDR1 and CDR2: LNHDA and SQIVND (reference sequence). As DNA, the CDR3 is TGTGCCAGTAGTATACGGACAGGGAATGGCTACACCTTC. This translates into CASSIRTGNGYTF.

The table lists this clone with a few counts. The chain joins TRBV28 to TRBJ2-7; tentatively, D is TRBD1 (6 bases). Between the trimmed V and J ends, which lost 6 bases and 4 bases, there was a span of 25 bases. The germline CDR1 and CDR2 sequences are MDHEN and SYDVKM. The CDR3 runs to 17 residues. CDR3 amino acids: CASSRLVARGMHYEQYF. The DNA for the CDR3 is TGTGCCAGCAGCCGCCTCGTAGCTAGGGGGATGCATTACGAGCAGTACTTC.

About this clone itself: Other nucleotide sequences in the sample specify the same CDR3. The rearrangement uses TRBV7-2 and TRBJ2-5; D is perhaps TRBD2 (5 bases). The V gene's germline CDR1 is SGHTA and CDR2 FQGNSA. The CDR3 spans 14 residues. The ends were cut back, 1 base at V and 1 base at J, with 7 bases in the middle. DNA for the CDR3: TGTGCCAGCAGCTTAGGTCGGGGCCAAGAGACCCAGTACTTC. Encoded protein: CASSLGRGQETQYF.